A single sample is the source of the 19 T cell receptor beta chains below, sequenced in a study of beta chain features in type 1 diabetes. Expressed TCRB transcripts were sequenced because the isolated RNA had all been reverse transcribed beforehand. Clones were sequenced by immunoSEQ multiplex PCR, and TCRdb holds only the in-frame ones, with some missing. The sample lists about 44,000 clones; roughly half were seen once. Sequencing was done on a sample of Tregs from blood. The source is a woman under 30 in good health.

The chain uses TRBV5-1 and TRBJ2-5; a weak D match, TRBD2 (5 bases). The germline V and J ends were trimmed by 0 bases and 5 bases, with 8 bases remaining between them. CDR3 length: 13 amino acids. The germline V gene has CDR1 SGHRS and CDR2 YFSETQ. The CDR3 nucleotides read TGCGCCAGCAGCTTGGGCCAGCGGGAGACCCAGTACTTC. It translates to CASSLGQRETQYF.

The chain links TRBV7-2 to TRBJ2-1; tentatively, D is TRBD2 (6 bases). The germline gives CDR1 SGHTA, CDR2 FQGNSA. The germline V and J ends were trimmed by 6 bases and 9 bases, with 12 bases remaining between them. The CDR3 has 12 residues. As DNA, the CDR3 is TGTGCCAGCAGGTGGGACTTCGGTGAGCAGTTCTTC. Translating gives CASRWDFGEQFF.

V is TRBV7-8 and J is TRBJ1-3; D remains ambiguous. V lost 3 bases and J lost 8, with 20 bases in between. The CDR3 has 16 amino acids. Germline V gene data show CDR1 as SGHVS and CDR2 as FQNEAQ. The CDR3 DNA sequence: TGTGCCAGCAGCTTTAACCGGGGTCGAGGTGGGGACACCATATATTTT. Residues: CASSFNRGRGGDTIYF. Full variable domain (outside the CDR3, taken from reference TRBV7-8 and TRBJ1-3): GAGVSQSPRYKVAKRGQDVALRCDPISGHVSLFWYQQALGQGPEFLTYFQNEAQLDKSGLPSDRFFAERPEGSVSTLKIQRTQQEDSAVYLCASSFNRGRGGDTIYFGEGSWLTVV.

V usage is TRBV4-3 and J usage is TRBJ2-2, with D perhaps TRBD2 (5 bases). This CDR3 comprises 16 residues. The germline V gene has CDR1 LGHNA and CDR2 YSLEER. Trimming shortened V by 1 base and J by 1 base, and 10 bases separated the two germline ends. The CDR3 reads CASSQAGGWNTGELFF. The CDR3 region has the DNA TGCGCCAGCAGCCAAGCTGGCGGGTGGAACACCGGGGAGCTGTTTTTT.

The chain couples TRBV10-3 to TRBJ2-5; TRBD2 matches 15 bases. Germline-derived CDR1 and CDR2 are ENHRY and SYGVKD. The CDR3 sequence is 19 residues long. With V trimmed by 3 bases and J by 2 bases, 10 bases remained unmatched. The CDR3 coding sequence is TGTGCCATCAGTGATGGCCGGACTAGCGGGAGGGAAACACAAGAGACCCAGTACTTC. This codes for CAISDGRTSGRETQETQYF.

The DNA for the CDR3 is TGTGCCAGCAGGAGAAACTCCTACGAGCAGTACTTC. It yields the protein CASRRNSYEQYF. The chain recombines TRBV28 with TRBJ2-7; D is ambiguous. The V gene's germline CDR1 is MDHEN and CDR2 SYDVKM. The V gene lost 6 bases and the J gene lost 0 bases, with 6 bases spanning the gap. The CDR3 contains 12 residues.

For the CDR3, the DNA is TGCGCCAGCAGCCAGTCGCGGACTAGCGGGATCGATGAGCAGTTCTTC. Encoded protein: CASSQSRTSGIDEQFF. The rearrangement links TRBV4-3 to TRBJ2-1; 12 bases align to TRBD2. The CDR3 runs to 16 residues. Germline-derived CDR1 and CDR2 are LGHNA and YSLEER. V shed 3 bases and J 8 bases; nucleotides not matched to a gene: 8.

V gene TRBV11-2 combines with J gene TRBJ2-7; D may be TRBD1 (6 bases). The CDR3 has 15 amino acids. The V end was cut by 3 bases, the J end by 3 bases, with 15 bases between. Germline V gene sequence: CDR1 SGHAT, CDR2 FQNNGV. The CDR3: CASSFQGSAFYEQYF. Written as DNA, the CDR3 is TGTGCCAGCAGCTTCCAGGGGTCAGCTTTCTACGAGCAGTACTTC.

This chain links TRBV30 with TRBJ1-2; 9 nucleotides line up with TRBD1. V gave up 2 bases and J gave up 5 bases; unmatched junction bases: 9. The CDR3 is 15 residues long. Germline values: CDR1 GTSNPN, CDR2 SVGIG (reference sequence). The CDR3 nucleotides are TGTGCCTGGAGTATTTTGGGGACAGGGCGGTATGGCTACACCTTC. As protein: CAWSILGTGRYGYTF.

This clone has more than one count but fewer than ten. J is TRBJ1-4 and V is TRBV4-1; TRBD1 aligns across 11 bases. The CDR3 is 16 amino acids. The germline CDR1 and CDR2 sequences are MGHRA and YSYEKL. Unmatched junction bases numbered 5, after V lost 0 bases and J lost 8 bases. Here the CDR3 reads CASSQDPGTGGEKLFF. The DNA of the CDR3 is TGCGCCAGCAGCCAAGATCCGGGGACAGGGGGAGAAAAACTGTTTTTT.

The sample holds a few counts of this clone. V and J are TRBV28 and TRBJ1-5, with D hard to call. The CDR3 is 16 amino acids. Germline V lookup: CDR1 MDHEN, CDR2 SYDVKM. The germline V and J ends were trimmed by 5 bases and 4 bases, with 18 bases remaining between them. The DNA for the CDR3 is TGTGCCAGCAGTCCCCCGAGGCAGAGGACTAATCAGCCCCAGCATTTT. Translated, it gives CASSPPRQRTNQPQHF.

The CDR3 DNA follows: TGTGCCAGCTCACCACCGGCAGCGGGAGGGGAGACCCAGTACTTC. Protein product: CASSPPAAGGETQYF. The V and J genes are TRBV18 and TRBJ2-5; TRBD2 matches at 10 bases. This CDR3 is built from 15 residues. Germline V gene lookup returns CDR1 KGHSH and CDR2 LQKENI. With V trimmed by 0 bases and J by 5 bases, 3 bases remained unmatched.

V gene TRBV6-5 combines with J gene TRBJ2-7; 7 positions match TRBD2. There are 15 residues in the CDR3. With 6 bases clipped from V and 3 bases from J, the junction kept 11 bases outside the gene matches. Per germline, CDR1 MNHEY and CDR2 SVGAGI. CDR3 sequence (DNA): TGTGCCAGCAGCTACACCCAGGGACTACGCTACGAGCAGTACTTC. Amino acids: CASSYTQGLRYEQYF.

V and J are TRBV7-6 and TRBJ2-5, with 8 bases that match TRBD2. Unmatched junction bases numbered 16, after V lost 3 bases and J lost 1 base. Germline loops: CDR1 SGHVS, CDR2 FNYEAQ. This CDR3 spans 19 amino acids. The DNA for the CDR3 is TGTGCCAGCAGCTTCTTCCAAGTACTTGCGGGAGGACCCCAAGAGACCCAGTACTTC. It encodes CASSFFQVLAGGPQETQYF. Drawing the rest from reference TRBV7-6 and TRBJ2-5, the complete variable domain is GAGVSQSPRYKVTKRGQDVALRCDPISGHVSLYWYRQALGQGPEFLTYFNYEAQQDKSGLPNDRFSAERPEGSISTLTIQRTEQRDSAMYRCASSFFQVLAGGPQETQYFGPGTRLLVL.

CDR3 amino acids: CASSHRDEAFF. CDR3 in DNA: TGTGCCAGCAGTCACAGGGACGAAGCTTTCTTT. The chain uses TRBV6-5 and TRBJ1-1, with D perhaps matching TRBD1 (6 bases). The V end was cut by 5 bases, the J end by 8 bases, with 9 bases between. The CDR3 is 11 residues long. Per germline, CDR1 MNHEY and CDR2 SVGAGI.

Only a few counts were recorded for this clone. This sequence joins TRBV28 and TRBJ2-3; 10 nucleotides align to TRBD2. With 1 base clipped from V and 2 bases from J, the junction kept 3 bases outside the gene matches. The CDR3 length is 16 residues. Germline CDR1 and CDR2: MDHEN and SYDVKM. CDR3 DNA: TGTGCCAGCAGTTTATCCAGCGGGAGGGCCACAGATACGCAGTATTTT. Its translation is CASSLSSGRATDTQYF. Drawing the rest from reference TRBV28 and TRBJ2-3, the complete variable domain is DVKVTQSSRYLVKRTGEKVFLECVQDMDHENMFWYRQDPGLGLRLIYFSYDVKMKEKGDIPEGYSVSREKKERFSLILESASTNQTSMYLCASSLSSGRATDTQYFGPGTRLTVL.

The chain uses TRBV5-4 and TRBJ1-6, with 8 nucleotides matching TRBD1. CDR1 and CDR2 (germline): SGHNT, YYREEE (reference sequence). The CDR3 is 15 amino acids. The trim removed 5 bases at V and 15 bases at J, leaving 16 bases unmatched. CDR3 sequence reads: CASRDTGGGINRLHF. DNA for the CDR3: TGTGCCAGCAGGGATACAGGGGGGGGGATAAACCGCCTCCACTTT. Together with reference TRBV5-4 and TRBJ1-6, the CDR3 gives the full variable domain: ETGVTQSPTHLIKTRGQQVTLRCSSQSGHNTVSWYQQALGQGPQFIFQYYREEENGRGNFPPRFSGLQFPNYSSELNVNALELDDSALYLCASRDTGGGINRLHFGNGTRLTVT.

This chain uses TRBV30 with TRBJ2-7, with TRBD2 matching 9 bases. Germline CDR1 reads GTSNPN; CDR2 reads SVGIG (reference sequence). The CDR3 consists of 15 residues. Trimming at V came to 3 bases and at J to 0 bases, leaving 6 bases not matched to a gene. In nucleotides, the CDR3 is TGTGCCTGGAGGGCGGGAGGGACTTTCTCCTACGAGCAGTACTTC. Translated: CAWRAGGTFSYEQYF.

The chain couples TRBV5-1 to TRBJ1-2, with D tentatively TRBD1 (6 bases). Trimming took 0 bases from V and 4 from J, leaving 10 bases between them. CDR1 is SGHRS, CDR2 YFSETQ, per germline. The CDR3 is made up of 14 amino acids. CDR3 sequence (DNA): TGCGCCAGCAGCTTGGAAGGACAGCTCTATGGCTACACCTTC. This codes for CASSLEGQLYGYTF. The variable domain in full, completed from reference TRBV5-1 and TRBJ1-2, reads KAGVTQTPRYLIKTRGQQVTLSCSPISGHRSVSWYQQTPGQGLQFLFEYFSETQRNKGNFPGRFSGRQFSNSRSEMNVSTLELGDSALYLCASSLEGQLYGYTFGSGTRLTVV.